These 29 T cell receptor beta chains were all obtained from the same sample, sequenced in a study of metastatic and nonmetastatic thyroid tumors. Thyroid surgery had not been preceded by any treatment in any patient. MiXCR reprocessed the PCR reads for TCRdb. Among around 15,000 clones listed, around 25% were seen once. The sequenced material came from adjacent normal tissue. Receptors originate from a female donor with papillary thyroid cancer or a benign thyroid nodule (not recorded which). Some clones in this sample may be carry-over from other donors' samples.

A note on this clone: At one of its ends the junction is not consistent with the germline gene, which may arise from a read error. The chain uses TRBV11-1 and TRBJ2-6; D might be TRBD1 (5 bases). Per germline, CDR1 SGHAT and CDR2 FQDESV (reference sequence). There are 16 residues in the CDR3. The CDR3 spells CASSLVSAAGANFLTF. The CDR3 bases are TGTGCCAGCAGCTTAGTGTCGGCGGCTGGGGCCAACTTCCTGACTTTT.

This clone qualifies as medium-sized. The gene calls are TRBV5-1 and TRBJ2-7, with TRBD2 identical over 8 bases. The CDR3 spans 16 residues. V gave up 0 bases and J gave up 7 bases; unmatched junction bases: 12. The germline gives CDR1 SGHRS, CDR2 YFSETQ. The CDR3 loop is CASSLVIAGRAEEQYF. The CDR3 DNA follows: TGCGCCAGCAGCTTGGTGATAGCGGGAAGGGCGGAAGAGCAGTACTTC. The whole variable domain, filled in from reference TRBV5-1 and TRBJ2-7, reads KAGVTQTPRYLIKTRGQQVTLSCSPISGHRSVSWYQQTPGQGLQFLFEYFSETQRNKGNFPGRFSGRQFSNSRSEMNVSTLELGDSALYLCASSLVIAGRAEEQYFGPGTRLTVT.

This clone was seen many times. The chain carries TRBV27 and TRBJ2-2, with D hard to call. The CDR3 has 15 residues. The V end lost 5 bases, the J end lost 1 base, and 11 bases lay between the germline ends. Germline CDR1 reads MNHEY; CDR2 reads SMNVEV (reference sequence). CDR3 sequence: CASSERAQNTGELFF. Written as DNA, the CDR3 is TGTGCCAGCAGTGAACGGGCGCAGAACACCGGGGAGCTGTTTTTT.

Sample share makes this clone medium-sized. The V and J genes are TRBV10-3 and TRBJ2-1, with 7 bases matching TRBD2. The trim removed 2 bases at V and 2 bases at J, leaving 3 bases unmatched. CDR1 and CDR2 (germline): ENHRY, SYGVKD. The CDR3 length is 15 residues. The CDR3 region has the DNA TGTGCCATCAGTGAGGGTGGGAGGGCCTACAATGAGCAGTTCTTC. Protein: CAISEGGRAYNEQFF.

Worth noting for this clone: Mismatch with germline at one junction end may stem from a read error. Other DNA variants within this sample encode the same CDR3. This sequence joins TRBV11-2 and TRBJ2-4; tentatively, D is TRBD1 (6 bases). The germline V gene encodes CDR1 SGHAT and CDR2 FQNNGV. CDR3 length: 15 residues. The CDR3 protein is CASSRITGSKNIQYF. CDR3 DNA: TGTGCCAGCAGCCGTATCACAGGGTCCAAAAACATCCAGTACTTC.

V usage is TRBV5-4 and J usage is TRBJ2-7; maybe TRBD1 (6 bases). Germline lookup yields CDR1 SGHNT and CDR2 YYREEE (reference sequence). The CDR3 consists of 15 residues. V dropped 4 bases and J dropped 2 bases, with 16 bases sitting between them. This chain's CDR3 is CASSLGAGAAYEQYF. CDR3 nucleotides: TGTGCCAGCAGCCTTGGGGCAGGGGCCGCCTACGAGCAGTACTTC.

The chain is built from TRBV14 and TRBJ2-1; 14 positions match TRBD2. J was trimmed by 8 bases and V by 5 bases; bases with no gene match: 5. This CDR3 comprises 15 residues. From germline, CDR1 is SGHDN and CDR2 FVKESK. In DNA, the CDR3 is TGTGCCAGCAGCTTTCGACTAGCGGGAGGGGATGAGCAGTTCTTC. Translation: CASSFRLAGGDEQFF.

This clone came up many times. DNA of the CDR3: TGTGCCAGCAGCTATGGGACAGGGTCTTATCTCTACGAGCAGTACTTC. Its protein is CASSYGTGSYLYEQYF. The V call is TRBV7-6, the J call TRBJ2-7, with 9 bases identical to TRBD1. CDR1 and CDR2 from the germline V gene are SGHVS and FNYEAQ. The CDR3 has 16 amino acids. V gave up 4 bases and J gave up 3 bases; unmatched junction bases: 10.

This clone was picked up a small number of times. DNA for the CDR3: TGTGCCAGCCGCGCGGACTTCAATCAGCCCCAGCATTTT. Protein: CASRADFNQPQHF. The chain joins TRBV2 to TRBJ1-5; D unresolved. CDR3 length: 13 amino acids. The V gene lost 8 bases and the J gene lost 3 bases, with 11 bases spanning the gap. CDR1 is SNHLY and CDR2 is FYNNEI in the germline V gene.

This rearrangement joins TRBV3-1 to TRBJ2-1; D may be TRBD2 (5 bases). V shed 4 bases and J shed 8 bases, with 9 bases lying between them. The germline V gene has CDR1 LGHDT and CDR2 YNNKEL (reference sequence). The CDR3 is 12 residues long. The CDR3 is CASSRGYDEQFF. The CDR3 DNA reads TGTGCCAGCAGCCGAGGGTATGATGAGCAGTTCTTC.

This clone has a handful of counts. The chain links TRBV30 to TRBJ1-5; maybe TRBD1 (6 bases). The germline gives CDR1 GTSNPN, CDR2 SVGIG (reference sequence). With 2 bases removed from V and 4 bases from J, the gap between germline ends came to 15 bases. The CDR3 sequence is 15 residues long. CDR3 sequence (DNA): TGTGCCTGGAGTCTACGGGGGGGGGCGAATCAGCCCCAGCATTTT. This codes for CAWSLRGGANQPQHF.

This clone has a handful of counts. The rearrangement links TRBV6-1 to TRBJ1-5; 7 bases map to TRBD1. Germline CDR1 is MNHNS and CDR2 is SASEGT. The CDR3 has 17 amino acids. V shed 8 bases and J 3 bases; nucleotides not matched to a gene: 16. CDR3 bases: TGTGCCAGCCGGGGATCAGGGGACAGAGGTTACAATCAGCCCCAGCATTTT. Translation gives CASRGSGDRGYNQPQHF.

In its sample, this clone ranks as medium-sized. The rearrangement uses TRBV2 and TRBJ1-1; D is unclear. This CDR3 spans 14 amino acids. Trimming pared 1 base from V and 3 bases from J, leaving 9 bases between. Germline assignment: CDR1 SNHLY and CDR2 FYNNEI. CDR3 loop: CASSEDRRDTEAFF. Written as DNA, the CDR3 is TGTGCCAGCAGTGAAGATCGGAGGGACACTGAAGCTTTCTTT.

This clone was seen ten or more times. The V and J genes are TRBV9 and TRBJ2-7; 7 bases are shared with TRBD1. The CDR3 is made up of 14 amino acids. Germline trimming cut 3 bases from V and 2 bases from J; bases unmatched to any gene: 5. From germline, CDR1 is SGDLS and CDR2 YYNGEE. The CDR3: CASSEGAAPYEQYF. CDR3 sequence (DNA): TGTGCCAGCAGCGAGGGGGCCGCCCCCTACGAGCAGTACTTC.

By sample share, this clone is medium-sized. The chain couples TRBV6-1 to TRBJ2-3; D remains unclear. V lost 6 bases to trimming and J lost 1 base, with 11 bases between them. The CDR3 runs 14 residues. Germline CDR1 is MNHNS and CDR2 is SASEGT. The DNA for the CDR3 is TGTGCCAGCAGACTCAATTTAGGCACAGATACGCAGTATTTT. Its protein product is CASRLNLGTDTQYF.

V usage is TRBV6-1 and J usage is TRBJ1-2, with D maybe TRBD1 (6 bases). Germline V lookup: CDR1 MNHNS, CDR2 SASEGT. The CDR3 is 17 residues long. Between the trimmed V and J ends, which lost 6 bases and 1 base, there was a span of 21 bases. In nucleotides, the CDR3 is TGTGCCAGCAGCTCCGGTACAGGGTGTTTGGTTAACTATGGCTACACCTTC. Protein sequence: CASSSGTGCLVNYGYTF.

This clone is labeled as medium-sized. This sequence joins TRBV7-3 and TRBJ2-2; TRBD2 aligns across 9 bases. This CDR3 has 12 amino acids. V lost 7 bases and J lost 6; bases outside the gene matches: 0. The germline CDR1 and CDR2 sequences are SGHTA and FQGTGA. CDR3: CASKREAGELFF. The CDR3 DNA sequence: TGTGCCAGCAAGCGGGAGGCCGGGGAGCTGTTTTTT.

The V gene is TRBV5-1, the J gene TRBJ2-7; D is perhaps TRBD1 (6 bases). In germline, CDR1 is SGHRS, CDR2 YFSETQ. V lost 0 bases and J 4 bases, leaving 23 bases between the germline ends. The CDR3 has 18 residues. CDR3 residues: CASSLGPQDRDTSYEQYF. CDR3 in DNA: TGCGCCAGCAGCTTGGGCCCCCAAGACCGGGACACGTCGTACGAGCAGTACTTC.

This clone was seen at least ten times. Other nucleotide sequences in the sample specify the same CDR3. The gene calls are TRBV9 and TRBJ2-5, with 7 bases aligning to TRBD2. The germline CDR1 and CDR2 sequences are SGDLS and YYNGEE. Losses at the gene ends were 4 bases for V and 3 bases for J; bases not matched to a gene: 6. CDR3 length: 14 amino acids. In DNA form, the CDR3 reads TGTGCCAGCAGCCCTCCGGCGGGAGAAGAGACCCAGTACTTC. This sequence encodes CASSPPAGEETQYF.

In its sample, this clone was seen many times. As DNA, the CDR3 is TGCAGTGCCCTAGAAGGTCTAGCGGTCACCTACAATGAGCAGTTCTTC. Its translation: CSALEGLAVTYNEQFF. The chain combines TRBV20-1 with TRBJ2-1; 7 positions agree with TRBD2. This CDR3 has 16 residues. Germline V gene lookup returns CDR1 DFQATT and CDR2 SNEGSKA (reference sequence). Unmatched junction bases numbered 13, after V lost 6 bases and J lost 2 bases.

This clone came up many times. V is TRBV20-1 and J is TRBJ2-3, with D perhaps TRBD2 (5 bases). The germline V gene has CDR1 DFQATT and CDR2 SNEGSKA (reference sequence). This CDR3 has 13 amino acids. Deletions cut 6 bases from V and 0 bases from J, with 10 bases between. The CDR3 DNA is TGCAGTGCAGAGGGTAGGAGCACAGATACGCAGTATTTT. This sequence encodes CSAEGRSTDTQYF.

Ten or more counts support this clone. The rearrangement joins TRBV10-2 to TRBJ1-6; TRBD1 matches at 7 bases. CDR1 and CDR2 (germline): WSHSY, SAAADI. With 4 bases clipped from V and 9 bases from J, the junction kept 3 bases outside the gene matches. The CDR3 contains 13 residues. Here the CDR3 DNA reads TGCGCCAGCAGTGTTGCAGGGGGTTCACCCCTCCACTTT. Its protein product is CASSVAGGSPLHF.

There are a few counts of this clone. The chain combines TRBV12-3 or TRBV12-4 with TRBJ2-2; D unresolved. This CDR3 comprises 16 residues. The V and J ends lost 4 bases and 1 base respectively, with 13 bases between them. Here the CDR3 reads CASSSGLYRNTGELFF. DNA for the CDR3: TGTGCCAGCAGTTCCGGCCTCTATCGGAACACCGGGGAGCTGTTTTTT.

As to this clone: Germline and junction disagree at one end, which may indicate a read error. This CDR3 reads CASSAHRGGRGEQYF. The CDR3 DNA reads as TGTGCTAGCAGCGCCCATCGGGGCGGGAGAGGCGAGCAGTACTTC. The chain combines TRBV7-7 with TRBJ2-7, with 7 nucleotides matching TRBD2. The germline CDR1 and CDR2 sequences are SSHAT and FNYEAQ (reference sequence). The CDR3 spans 15 residues.

This clone was picked up many times. The rearrangement uses TRBV3-1 and TRBJ2-3; D remains ambiguous. V lost 1 base and J lost 4, with 0 bases in between. Germline CDR1 is LGHDT and CDR2 is YNNKEL (reference sequence). CDR3 size: 11 residues. The CDR3 protein is CASSQADTQYF. In DNA, the CDR3 is TGTGCCAGCAGCCAAGCAGATACGCAGTATTTT.

For this clone: The conserved closing phenylalanine or tryptophan is absent in this CDR3, likely reflecting a read error. The DNA is left out, because the CDR3 cannot be placed on it with certainty; the CDR3 is given as TCRdb lists it. This chain joins TRBV7-9 and TRBJ2-2. Germline assignment: CDR1 SEHNR and CDR2 FQNEAQ (reference sequence). 14 amino acids form the CDR3, both terminal residues included. The CDR3 is CASSFSSNTGELVS.

This clone was seen many times. The chain has TRBV19 and TRBJ2-1; D unresolved. The CDR3 consists of 16 residues. V was pared by 5 bases and J by 0 bases, with 14 bases between. The germline V gene encodes CDR1 LNHDA and CDR2 SQIVND (reference sequence). The CDR3 coding sequence is TGTGCCAGTAGTCGCCTTTTCCGAAGCTCCTACAATGAGCAGTTCTTC. The encoded protein is CASSRLFRSSYNEQFF.

This clone appeared many times. J is TRBJ2-5 and V is TRBV2, with 7 positions matching TRBD1. The CDR3 covers 13 residues. With V trimmed by 5 bases and J by 4 bases, 4 bases remained unmatched. Germline CDR1 SNHLY, CDR2 FYNNEI. CDR3 coding DNA: TGTGCCAGCAGTCAAGGGGGCCTAGAGACCCAGTACTTC. This codes for CASSQGGLETQYF.

The chain uses TRBV10-3 and TRBJ2-3; 9 bases are a match to TRBD2. Looked up from germline, CDR1 is ENHRY and CDR2 is SYGVKD. V lost 3 bases, J lost 7 bases, and 5 bases stayed unmatched. The CDR3 length is 14 residues. CDR3 amino acids: CAISDQLAGNTQYF. Written as DNA, the CDR3 is TGTGCCATCAGTGATCAGCTAGCGGGGAATACGCAGTATTTT.